The present T cell receptor (beta chain) was sequenced within a study of cytomegalovirus exposure and HLA in healthy donors (dated by TCRdb to the late 2010s). A note on the overall study: In an earlier analysis of around 540 of the donors, 276 Gb of sequence data and some 120 million unique TCR beta sequences from about 179 million T cells were reported. High-throughput TCR immunosequencing, statistical association of individual TCRs with disease status, and machine learning were combined to predict cytomegalovirus infection status. In a later genetic analysis, genome-wide SNP genotypes for about 65% of the roughly 670 donors were used, and that subset was treated as a discovery cohort. Rather than drawing on any new phenotypic data, the later analysis identified candidate immune exposures from TCR beta sequences and the way those sequences occurred across donors. Among 350 to 400 genotyped donors of the cohort, an average of roughly 240,000 unique TCR beta nucleotide sequences were sequenced per donor, roughly a sixth of them non-productive. Four or five DR-DQ haplotypes were treated as single units for association and clustering because of strong linkage in the cohort. Alongside the repertoire data, information on donor age, sex, ethnicity and CMV serostatus was compiled. An earlier analysis of 500 to 750 of the donors applied high-throughput TCR beta sequencing to assess whether each TCR beta V gene segment acted as functional or pseudogenic. Using immunosequencing, the study profiled T cell repertoires from about 610 subjects and related those repertoires to cytomegalovirus serostatus. Of the approximately 400 genotyped donors, 65% to 90% were placed in the genetic ancestry cluster associated with self-reported Caucasian donors. The study was designed to test whether signatures of past pathogen exposure could be identified by cataloging public T cell receptors. Class I and class II HLA loci were covered by the typing at four-digit resolution. Every discovery cohort repertoire had been produced on one sequencing platform. A later analysis re-analyzed previously published TCR beta repertoires from about 600 donors and added high-resolution HLA genotyping to study TCR occurrence patterns. Besides the first cohort of about 730 subjects, a separate validation cohort made up of 120 different subjects was used. Approximately 310 gigabases of sequencing data and some 85 million unique TCR sequences were included in an early release covering roughly 600 HLA-typed donors. Typing coverage differed by locus: A, B, C, DRB1 and DQB1 were typed in roughly 620-630 donors, DQA1 in about 500, DPA1 in around 600, and DPB1 in around 490. What the authors observed across the whole study: The authors suggested that the approach could potentially be generalized to other disease states and immunological phenotypes. In a later analysis, the rate of TCR association differed among HLA loci, with DRB1 alleles having the most associated TCRs and HLA-C alleles having the fewest. A cluster of highly shared sequence variants was judged likely to be a technical artifact of the sequencing pipeline. Three of the identified cytomegalovirus-associated TCR beta chains were confirmed in vitro to be specific for cytomegalovirus antigens. Sequencing depth was assumed to be roughly uniform across donors in the presence/absence analyses, though that assumption may not hold. An earlier analysis of approximately 600 of the donors showed that most TCR beta V segments appeared in productive rearrangements either about 87% or about 30% of the time, which broadly matched IMGT annotations. Most CMV-associated TCR beta chains appeared to be HLA-restricted in a later analysis, and the HLA associations seemed to be driven largely by CMV exposure. In a later analysis, 16,951 TCR beta sequences were associated with specific HLA alleles at a false discovery rate of 0.05. When HLA alleles, especially DR and DQ, strongly co-occurred, TCR associations were difficult to assign to individual alleles. Some IMGT-functional V segments, including TRBV6-2 and TRBV6-3, could not be distinguished by the 87-base-pair reads and were therefore excluded. The cohort was sequenced for TCR beta chains only, and without alpha or paired-chain data the features that could be detected were limited. Linkage disequilibrium might explain the correlated functional status among segregating V segments, but an unknown experimental factor could not be excluded. A later analysis found that HLA-associated TCR beta chains were more clonally expanded and had lower generation probabilities than equally common non-associated chains. A further reported finding was that TCR beta sequences accurately predicted the HLA-A and HLA-B alleles for most subjects in the first cohort. In the study, approximately 160 TCR beta chains were listed as associated with cytomegalovirus. Compared with the roughly 710-donor mean, donors in an Asian-associated ancestry cluster had fewer N-insertions in productive TCRs, according to a later genetic analysis. The classifier was reported to diagnose cytomegalovirus status with high specificity and sensitivity in both the original and validation cohorts. V-gene and J-gene trimming of TCR beta chains was associated with a missense DCLRE1C variant in a later genetic analysis, and the association was replicated in an independent cohort. Immune exposure information for the cohort was limited to CMV serostatus. Across donors, most TCR sequences were observed very rarely, whereas some public TCRs were present in many individuals. The earlier analysis of 587 of the donors excluded some 15 rarely observed V segments, including chromosome 9 orphons, because counts were too low. Because HLA typing was unavailable for some donors at each locus, only the typed subset was used in association tests. Several of the top co-occurrence clusters appeared to be linked to parvovirus B19, influenza, CMV and Epstein-Barr virus, according to a later analysis.

The cysteine opens and the phenylalanine closes a CDR3 of 14 amino acids. Here the CDR3 DNA is all that survives: 42 bases in frame from base 1. The junction shows trimming of 2 bases on V and 9 bases on J, plus 11 bases between the germline ends. CDR1 LNHDA and CDR2 SQIVND are derived from the germline V gene (reference sequence). The library was built by means of the immunoSEQ multiplex PCR assay. For the multiplex PCR, a mixture combining 60 forward primers for TCR Vbeta segments and 13 reverse primers for TCR Jbeta segments was used. The CDR3 region of rearranged TCR beta genes was amplified from genomic DNA by a multiplex PCR assay. Amplified TCR beta libraries were sequenced as 87-base-pair reads on the Illumina HiSeq System. As for the authors' bioinformatics: A later analysis counted about 80 million unique TCR beta chains across the 700 or so repertoires, and some 11 million of these chains were shared by at least two donors. A nearest-neighbor algorithm error-corrected the raw reads and collapsed the reads into unique sequences, merging closely related sequences to remove PCR and sequencing errors. To assign V, D and J gene segments, CDR3 sequences were aligned to IMGT reference sequences. For a sequence to be retained, a match of at least six nucleotides was required to both a V gene segment and a J gene segment. A rearrangement was called productive if the CDR3 had no stop codons and remained in frame with V and J, and every other rearrangement was called non-productive. CDR3 was defined according to IMGT convention as the region running from the second conserved V-encoded cysteine to the conserved J-encoded phenylalanine. In an earlier analysis of around 570 of the donors, sequences lacking an unambiguous match to a single V gene segment were excluded. An earlier analysis of about 600 of the donors called V segments functional above 56.7% productive rearrangements and segregating when the between-donor standard deviation exceeded 5%. A statistical classification framework was built for diagnosing cytomegalovirus status from the catalog of TCR beta chain sequences. In a later analysis, TCR nucleotide sequences were compared against IMGT/GENE-DB human TR gene sequences so that V and J genes could be assigned. A later analysis assigned CDR3 sequences and most-parsimonious VDJ recombination scenarios with the TCRdist pipeline. In a later analysis, each TCR beta chain was defined by its CDR3 amino acid sequence together with its V-gene family, and reads without a unique V-gene family were excluded. A later analysis removed 592 highly shared, low-generation-probability nucleotide sequences to deal with suspected cross-contamination and a sequencing artifact. In a later analysis, a clonal expansion index for each public chain was calculated from normalized within-repertoire ranks of inferred template counts. Generation probabilities in a later analysis came from a VDJ recombination model fitted to out-of-frame rearrangements, and those results were checked against IGoR. In a later analysis, TCR-TCR, TCR-HLA and TCR-CMV co-occurrence was scored with hypergeometric tests, and a repertoire-size bias correction was applied to TCR pairs. False discovery rates were estimated in a later analysis by permuting HLA or CMV assignments 20 times. In a later analysis, co-occurring TCRs were grouped using DBSCAN, and TCRdist sequence similarity was added for clustering within HLA-allele-positive subsets. Repertoires with fewer than 30,000 or more than 120,000 public chains were left out of co-occurrence clustering, as were five repertoires with anomalous nucleotide sharing. TCRdb holds this immuneACCESS table with in-frame rearrangements only. Some clones are missing; in checked studies, unresolved V genes explain under half, and the rest has no known cause. V, J and clone size are taken as reported in that table, and D and trimming were inferred from the DNA itself. Counted in this sample were about 140,000 clones; roughly 78% of them appeared once. The ten largest clones represent roughly 6.8% of the sample.

Regarding this clone: It lacks a known antigen. No quality values exist for individual bases; no much larger clone is one base distant.

In total, fewer than 750 healthy bone marrow donors made up the cohort. At the time of sampling, all cohort members were nominally healthy, though unrecorded immune exposures were likely present. The donor was CMV seropositive and belonged to the group of more than 250 seropositive cohort members. Every donor gave a peripheral blood sample, and the peripheral blood mononuclear cells from that sample were used for TCR beta sequencing. Genomic DNA extraction from the blood cell samples was performed with the Qiagen DNeasy Blood Extraction Kit. The origin of this receptor is a man aged 35 to 55 in good health and CMV-seropositive. The sequence links TRBV19 to TRBJ1-6; there is no confident call for the D gene. Sequencing was performed on PBMCs. The CDR3 reads as follows: CASSISGEGSPLHF. Read as DNA, the sequence is TGTGCCAGTAGTATATCCGGCGAGGGTTCACCCCTCCACTTT.